These T cell receptor beta chains were read from a single sample in a study of T cells after yellow fever vaccination. A single record per CDR3 protein comes from TCRdb applying MiXCR to the 5' RACE reads. The table includes hundreds of thousands of distinct CDR3 sequences, 18% detected once. Sequencing was performed on PBMCs, taken before the yellow fever booster vaccination. The receptors here all came from a man aged 18 to 30 who received the YFV17D yellow fever vaccine. Both conserved end residues are part of each CDR3. The order of the fields is clone size, V gene, J gene, D gene, CDR3 DNA, CDR3 protein. D genes are given only for firm matches. Clone size is not always given. Where it is, it says once, few, many or a class for expanded clones.

clone_size: few
v_call: TRBV15
j_call: TRBJ2-1
d_call: TRBD2
cdr3_nt: TGTGCCACCAGCAGACAGTCCGGACTAGCGGGGCCCAATGAGCAGTTCTTC
cdr3_aa: CATSRQSGLAGPNEQFF

clone_size: .
v_call: TRBV10-3
j_call: TRBJ2-5
d_call: .
cdr3_nt: TGTGCCATCAGTGAGTCGAGTACGCAGGCACGGGAGACCCAGTACTTC
cdr3_aa: CAISESSTQARETQYF

clone_size: .
v_call: TRBV20-1
j_call: TRBJ1-3
d_call: .
cdr3_nt: TGCAGTGCTTTAGACAGGCCGCAGGAGAACACCATATATTTT
cdr3_aa: CSALDRPQENTIYF

clone_size: few
v_call: TRBV27
j_call: TRBJ2-7
d_call: .
cdr3_nt: TGTGCCAGCGCCTCAGGGGGGCCCTACGAGCAGTACTTC
cdr3_aa: CASASGGPYEQYF

clone_size: many
v_call: TRBV6-4
j_call: TRBJ2-3
d_call: .
cdr3_nt: TGTGCCAGCAGTGAATCACTAGAAAGGACAGATACGCAGTATTTT
cdr3_aa: CASSESLERTDTQYF

clone_size: few
v_call: TRBV11-1
j_call: TRBJ2-1
d_call: .
cdr3_nt: TGTGCCAGCAGCCTAGGGACAAGCGAAGTTCAAGGTTACAATGAGCAGTTCTTC
cdr3_aa: CASSLGTSEVQGYNEQFF

clone_size: .
v_call: TRBV4-3
j_call: TRBJ1-1
d_call: .
cdr3_nt: TGCGCCAGCAGCCAAGCCCGGGCCAGACCCACTGAAGCTTTCTTT
cdr3_aa: CASSQARARPTEAFF

clone_size: once
v_call: TRBV30
j_call: TRBJ1-6
d_call: .
cdr3_nt: TGTGCCTGGAACGGGTATAATTCACCCCTCCACTTT
cdr3_aa: CAWNGYNSPLHF

clone_size: .
v_call: TRBV30
j_call: TRBJ2-5
d_call: .
cdr3_nt: TGTGCCTGGAGTAACGGGTTGTCGAAGCAAGAGACCCAGTACTTC
cdr3_aa: CAWSNGLSKQETQYF

clone_size: .
v_call: TRBV29-1
j_call: TRBJ2-3
d_call: .
cdr3_nt: TGCAGCGTTGTACACAGCCTCCACACAGATACGCAGTATTTT
cdr3_aa: CSVVHSLHTDTQYF

clone_size: many
v_call: TRBV6-5
j_call: TRBJ2-2
d_call: TRBD2
cdr3_nt: TGTGCCAGCAGAAATCCCCAGCGGGGAAACACCGGGGAGCTGTTTTTT
cdr3_aa: CASRNPQRGNTGELFF

clone_size: .
v_call: TRBV7-8
j_call: TRBJ2-1
d_call: .
cdr3_nt: TGTGCCAGCAGCTTGGGACTGGGCCGGAATGAGCAGTTCTTC
cdr3_aa: CASSLGLGRNEQFF

clone_size: .
v_call: TRBV7-2
j_call: TRBJ2-2
d_call: .
cdr3_nt: TGTGCCAGCAGCTTTTTACGGGCGAACACCGGGGAGCTGTTTTTT
cdr3_aa: CASSFLRANTGELFF

clone_size: few
v_call: TRBV4-2
j_call: TRBJ2-2
d_call: .
cdr3_nt: TGTGCCAGCAGCCAAGAAGAAAGGACAGTCACCGGGGAGCTGTTTTTT
cdr3_aa: CASSQEERTVTGELFF

clone_size: few
v_call: TRBV7-2
j_call: TRBJ2-3
d_call: .
cdr3_nt: TGTGCCAGCAGCCCGAATAGCCCCCCAGATACGCAGTATTTT
cdr3_aa: CASSPNSPPDTQYF

clone_size: few
v_call: TRBV5-1
j_call: TRBJ2-7
d_call: TRBD1
cdr3_nt: TGCGCCAGCAGCAAGCCGGGACAGGAAGCCTACGAGCAGTACTTC
cdr3_aa: CASSKPGQEAYEQYF

clone_size: few
v_call: TRBV2
j_call: TRBJ2-7
d_call: .
cdr3_nt: TGTGCCAGCCAACAGGACGGGGAAGTATACGAGCAGTACTTC
cdr3_aa: CASQQDGEVYEQYF

clone_size: few
v_call: TRBV3-1
j_call: TRBJ2-7
d_call: .
cdr3_nt: TGTGCCAGCAGCCAGCACGGCGGGGTCTCCTACGAGCAGTACTTC
cdr3_aa: CASSQHGGVSYEQYF

clone_size: few
v_call: TRBV20-1
j_call: TRBJ2-3
d_call: .
cdr3_nt: TGCAGTGCCTTACCTGTCCTGTTCACGGATACGCAGTATTTT
cdr3_aa: CSALPVLFTDTQYF

clone_size: few
v_call: TRBV4-3
j_call: TRBJ1-2
d_call: .
cdr3_nt: TGCGCCAGCAGCCAGGACAGAGCCGACTATGGCTACACCTTC
cdr3_aa: CASSQDRADYGYTF

clone_size: few
v_call: TRBV20-1
j_call: TRBJ2-7
d_call: .
cdr3_nt: TGCAGTGCGGAGGAAGGGTACGAGCAGTACTTC
cdr3_aa: CSAEEGYEQYF

clone_size: .
v_call: TRBV13
j_call: TRBJ2-7
d_call: TRBD1
cdr3_nt: TGTGCCAGCAGCTTAGGTCAGGGGGCCAACGAGCAGTACTTC
cdr3_aa: CASSLGQGANEQYF

clone_size: few
v_call: TRBV4-3
j_call: TRBJ2-2
d_call: TRBD2
cdr3_nt: TGCGCCAGCAGCCAAGATTCAGCGGGGGGGTTTTCCGGGGAGCTGTTTTTT
cdr3_aa: CASSQDSAGGFSGELFF

clone_size: .
v_call: TRBV11-1
j_call: TRBJ1-5
d_call: .
cdr3_nt: TGTGCCAGCAGCTTAGCGGCGCATCAGCCCCAGCATTTT
cdr3_aa: CASSLAAHQPQHF

clone_size: .
v_call: TRBV6-5
j_call: TRBJ2-3
d_call: .
cdr3_nt: TGTGCCAGCAGTTACGACGCCCATACGCAGTATTTT
cdr3_aa: CASSYDAHTQYF

clone_size: few
v_call: TRBV9
j_call: TRBJ2-1
d_call: TRBD1
cdr3_nt: TGTGCCAGCATCGGGGAACACAGGGGTGGTAGCAATGAGCAGTTCTTC
cdr3_aa: CASIGEHRGGSNEQFF

clone_size: few
v_call: TRBV7-3
j_call: TRBJ2-2
d_call: .
cdr3_nt: TGTGCCAGCAGCCTCAACAGGGCGAACACCGGGGAGCTGTTTTTT
cdr3_aa: CASSLNRANTGELFF

clone_size: .
v_call: TRBV7-3
j_call: TRBJ1-2
d_call: .
cdr3_nt: TGTGCCAGCAGCTCCCAAGTTGGTGGAACTAACTATGGCTACACCTTC
cdr3_aa: CASSSQVGGTNYGYTF

clone_size: many
v_call: TRBV20-1
j_call: TRBJ1-1
d_call: TRBD1
cdr3_nt: TGCAGTGCTACGATTACAGGGGGCCTCACTGAAGCTTTCTTT
cdr3_aa: CSATITGGLTEAFF

clone_size: many
v_call: TRBV12-3/TRBV12-4
j_call: TRBJ2-7
d_call: .
cdr3_nt: TGTGCCAGCAGCCCCCGACTAAACTCCTACGAGCAGTACTTC
cdr3_aa: CASSPRLNSYEQYF

clone_size: .
v_call: TRBV4-3
j_call: TRBJ1-5
d_call: .
cdr3_nt: TGCGCCAGCAGCCAAGATCTCTCCCAGGATCAGCCCCAGCATTTT
cdr3_aa: CASSQDLSQDQPQHF

clone_size: few
v_call: TRBV5-4
j_call: TRBJ2-7
d_call: .
cdr3_nt: TGTGCCAGCAGCACGAAGGGTTTGGGGCAGTACTTC
cdr3_aa: CASSTKGLGQYF

clone_size: few
v_call: TRBV24-1
j_call: TRBJ1-5
d_call: TRBD1
cdr3_nt: TGTGCCACCGCAGGGGGAACTTTTCAGCCCCAGCATTTT
cdr3_aa: CATAGGTFQPQHF

clone_size: many
v_call: TRBV12-3/TRBV12-4
j_call: TRBJ1-5
d_call: .
cdr3_nt: TGTGCCAGCAGGGTTGAAGGACCTTATAGCAATCAGCCCCAGCATTTT
cdr3_aa: CASRVEGPYSNQPQHF

clone_size: few
v_call: TRBV7-3
j_call: TRBJ2-5
d_call: TRBD1
cdr3_nt: TGTGCCAGCAGCTACGGGACAGGGGTAAAGGAGACCCAGTACTTC
cdr3_aa: CASSYGTGVKETQYF

clone_size: .
v_call: TRBV5-1
j_call: TRBJ2-5
d_call: TRBD2
cdr3_nt: TGCGCCAGCAGCTCTACGGGGGGGATCCGAGAGACCCAGTACTTC
cdr3_aa: CASSSTGGIRETQYF

clone_size: few
v_call: TRBV4-1
j_call: TRBJ1-1
d_call: .
cdr3_nt: TGCGCCAGCAGCCAAGCCCCCCGTGCCACCGAAGCTTTCTTT
cdr3_aa: CASSQAPRATEAFF

clone_size: few
v_call: TRBV7-9
j_call: TRBJ2-3
d_call: .
cdr3_nt: TGTGCCAGCACCTCTAGGGGGGCCGGCACAGATACGCAGTATTTT
cdr3_aa: CASTSRGAGTDTQYF

clone_size: .
v_call: TRBV20-1
j_call: TRBJ1-1
d_call: .
cdr3_nt: TGCAGTGCTAGAGCTAGAGGGGGAAACACTGAAGCTTTCTTT
cdr3_aa: CSARARGGNTEAFF